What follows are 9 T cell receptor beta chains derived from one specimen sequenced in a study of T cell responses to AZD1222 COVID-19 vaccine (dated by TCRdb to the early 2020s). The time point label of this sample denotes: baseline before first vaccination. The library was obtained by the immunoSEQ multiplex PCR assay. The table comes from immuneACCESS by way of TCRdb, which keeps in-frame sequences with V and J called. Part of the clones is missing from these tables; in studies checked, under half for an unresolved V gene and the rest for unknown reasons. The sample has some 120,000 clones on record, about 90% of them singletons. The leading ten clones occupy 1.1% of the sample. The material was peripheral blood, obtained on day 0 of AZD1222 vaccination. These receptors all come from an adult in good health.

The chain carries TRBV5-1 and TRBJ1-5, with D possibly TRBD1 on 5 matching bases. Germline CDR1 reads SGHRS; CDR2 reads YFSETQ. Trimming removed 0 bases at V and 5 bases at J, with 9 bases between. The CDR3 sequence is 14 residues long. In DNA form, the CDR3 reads TGCGCCAGCAGCTTGGGAGACAGTTATCAGCCCCAGCATTTT. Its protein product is CASSLGDSYQPQHF.

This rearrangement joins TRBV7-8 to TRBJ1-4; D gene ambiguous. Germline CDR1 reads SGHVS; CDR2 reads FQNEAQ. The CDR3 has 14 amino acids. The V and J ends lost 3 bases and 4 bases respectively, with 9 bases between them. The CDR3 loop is CASSFNSFNEKLFF. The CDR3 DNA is TGTGCCAGCAGCTTTAACAGTTTTAATGAAAAACTGTTTTTT.

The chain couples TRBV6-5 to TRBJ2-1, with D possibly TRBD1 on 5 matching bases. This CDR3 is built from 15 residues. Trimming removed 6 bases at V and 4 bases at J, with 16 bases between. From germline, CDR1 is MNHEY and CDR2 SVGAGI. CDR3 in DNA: TGTGCCAGCAGCCCCACCAGGGTGGGGTACAATGAGCAGTTCTTC. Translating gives CASSPTRVGYNEQFF.

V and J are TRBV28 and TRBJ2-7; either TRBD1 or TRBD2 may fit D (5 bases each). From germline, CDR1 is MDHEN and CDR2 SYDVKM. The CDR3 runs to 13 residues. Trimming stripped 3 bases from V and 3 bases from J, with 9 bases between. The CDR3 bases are TGTGCCAGCAGTTTGGTTGGGGGCTACGAGCAGTACTTC. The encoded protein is CASSLVGGYEQYF.

The CDR3 is CASSLDRGAGELFF. The DNA for the CDR3 is TGCGCCAGCAGCTTGGACAGGGGGGCCGGGGAGCTGTTTTTT. V usage is TRBV5-1 and J usage is TRBJ2-2; 8 positions agree with TRBD1. V shed 0 bases and J 6 bases; nucleotides not matched to a gene: 1. Germline CDR1 and CDR2: SGHRS and YFSETQ. This CDR3 spans 14 amino acids.

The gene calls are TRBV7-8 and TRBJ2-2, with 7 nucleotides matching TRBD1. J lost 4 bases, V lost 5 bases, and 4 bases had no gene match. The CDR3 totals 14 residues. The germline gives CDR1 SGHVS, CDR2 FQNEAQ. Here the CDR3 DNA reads TGTGCCAGCAGCCTACAGGGGAGCACCGGGGAGCTGTTTTTT. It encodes CASSLQGSTGELFF.

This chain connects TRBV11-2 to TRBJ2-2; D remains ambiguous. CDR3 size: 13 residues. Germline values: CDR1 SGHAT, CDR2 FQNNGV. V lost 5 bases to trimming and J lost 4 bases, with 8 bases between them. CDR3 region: CASSPDRTGELFF. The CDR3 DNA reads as TGTGCCAGCAGCCCCGATCGCACCGGGGAGCTGTTTTTT.

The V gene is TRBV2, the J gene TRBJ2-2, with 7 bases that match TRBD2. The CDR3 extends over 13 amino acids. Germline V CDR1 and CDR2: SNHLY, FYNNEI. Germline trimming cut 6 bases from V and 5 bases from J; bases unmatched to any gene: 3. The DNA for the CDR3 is TGTGCCAGCAGGGGGGGGTTGACCGGGGAGCTGTTTTTT. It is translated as CASRGGLTGELFF.

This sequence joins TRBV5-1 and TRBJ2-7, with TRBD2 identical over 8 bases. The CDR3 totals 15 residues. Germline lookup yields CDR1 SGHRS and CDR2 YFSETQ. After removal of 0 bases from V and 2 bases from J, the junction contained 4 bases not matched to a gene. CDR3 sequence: CASSLVTSGPYEQYF. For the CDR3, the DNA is TGCGCCAGCAGCTTGGTAACTAGCGGACCCTACGAGCAGTACTTC.